This T cell receptor beta chain is from a study of blood T cell repertoires in COVID-19 (dated by TCRdb to between 2020 and 2021). For the wider study: Samples covering the acute and convalescent phases of COVID-19 were provided by collaborators in the United States, Italy and Spain. The prospective study material was composed of cDNA or gDNA derived from T cells, B-cell-depleted T cells, or PBMCs. Deeply sampled blood TCRbeta repertoires from subjects exposed to, actively infected with, or recovered from COVID-19 were included in the dataset. A freely available public database, intended as a resource for researchers studying the immune response to SARS-CoV-2, is where the repertoires were released. Samples came from the ongoing ImmuneRACE study (first 160 participants) plus 1,254 subjects from 6 global collaborators. The sample metadata nearly always contained a de-identified subject ID, COVID-19 status, age in years and sex. Where available, HLA class I and class II types were taken from metadata supplied by the sample provider and were not determined by assay-based typing.

About this clone itself: What this receptor recognizes is not known. Base qualities are not recorded, but no much larger clone differs from it by a single base.

On the study overall, not on this receptor specifically: Clinical and demographic metadata were provided uncurated, with the amount varying by source and participant.

TCRbeta CDR3 regions were amplified from genomic DNA using the immunoSEQ Assay, a bias-controlled multiplex PCR. The authors' pipeline ran thus. The number of nucleated cells in each sample was estimated from the amplification of reference gene primers within the assay. To quantify the absolute abundance of each unique TCRbeta CDR3 rearrangement, sequence reads were collapsed and filtered. For each sample, productive Simpson clonality was calculated as the square root of Simpson's diversity index over productive rearrangements. TCRdb obtained this table from immuneACCESS and retained in-frame rearrangements with V and J assigned. These tables miss some clones; where compared with another copy, unresolved V genes account for less than half of the shortfall, and the remainder is unexplained. D and trimming come from the DNA, and the V and J calls and clone size come from that table. Counted in this sample were approximately 280,000 clones; 75% to 90% of them appeared once. The ten largest clones capture about 2.5% of the sample.

From V the trimming removes 4 bases and from J it removes 8 bases, while the gene matches leave 3 bases of the junction unaccounted for. The cysteine opens and the phenylalanine closes a CDR3 of 14 amino acids. Of the read, only the CDR3 DNA is kept; its 42 bases are in frame from base 1. Via the germline V gene (reference sequence), CDR1 is LGHDT and CDR2 YNNKEL. Participants in the prospective study were aged about 18 to 95 years, lived in more than 20 United States geographic areas, and enrolled through a virtual design. Cohort assignment in the prospective study relied on participant-reported clinical history from a screening survey and a study questionnaire. Recovered participants in ImmuneRACE Cohort 3 were defined by two consecutive negative NP/OP PCR tests, clearance by a healthcare professional, or resolution of symptoms. Each participant in the prospective study had whole blood, serum and a nasopharyngeal or oropharyngeal swab collected by mobile phlebotomists. Prospective study participants could optionally give additional blood draws and questionnaires over a roughly two-month period. Before DNA extraction, prospective study blood samples were shipped either frozen or at room temperature.

The chain joins TRBV3-1 (or the pseudogene TRBV3-2) to TRBJ2-1, and 12 junctional nucleotides match TRBD2. This clonotype was obtained from a woman between 50 and 59 years old who had recovered from COVID-19. Sequencing was carried out using PBMCs or T cells enriched from blood (not recorded which). The CDR3 sequence is CASSLGTSGHEQFF. In nucleotide form, the sequence is TGTGCCAGCAGCCTAGGGACTAGCGGGCATGAGCAGTTCTTC.